These 31 T cell receptor beta chains share one sample of origin, sequenced in a study of T cell repertoires in cytomegalovirus infection. Their antigens are not known. TCRdb reanalysed the reads using MiXCR and keeps one entry per CDR3 protein. The sample records around 900,000 distinct CDR3 sequences, 30% to 40% being singletons. The material was cultured CD8+ T cells from PBMCs, obtained from culture after CMV antigen stimulation. The source of these receptors is a human donor in good health (CMV status not recorded). Some clones in this sample may be carry-over from other donors' samples.

On this clonotype: Given a much more abundant clone one base away, this may be a read error. J is TRBJ2-1 and V is TRBV6-5; 7 bases are a match to TRBD2. Germline CDR1 reads MNHEY; CDR2 reads SVGAGI. The CDR3 is 16 amino acids. The DNA of the CDR3 is TGTGTCAGCAACCCGTACGGCGGGGGACCCTACAATGAGCAGTTCTTC. It translates to CVSNPYGGGPYNEQFF.

This clonotype was observed many times. This chain joins TRBV4-1 and TRBJ2-2, with 7 nucleotides matching TRBD1. This CDR3 has 15 amino acids. V was pared by 6 bases and J by 4 bases, with 8 bases of the junction left unmatched. Germline CDR1 is MGHRA and CDR2 is YSYEKL. The CDR3 reads CASSPLRDSTGELFF. The CDR3 region has the DNA TGCGCCAGCAGTCCGCTGAGGGACAGCACCGGGGAGCTGTTTTTT.

In this sample, this clonotype turned up many times. The chain recombines TRBV20-1 with TRBJ2-1; 9 bases are a match to TRBD1. With V trimmed by 0 bases and J by 3 bases, 12 bases remained unmatched. The germline V gene encodes CDR1 DFQATT and CDR2 SNEGSKA (reference sequence). The CDR3 sequence is 18 residues long. The CDR3 DNA reads as TGCAGTGCTAGAGACCGACGCGAGGGACAGGGTTACTACAATGAGCAGTTCTTC. Translated, it gives CSARDRREGQGYYNEQFF.

This clonotype showed up just a few times. The rearrangement joins TRBV19 to TRBJ2-7, with 10 bases fitting TRBD1. This CDR3 has 15 amino acids. With 6 bases clipped from V and 4 bases from J, the junction kept 9 bases outside the gene matches. The V gene's germline CDR1 is LNHDA and CDR2 SQIVND (reference sequence). CDR3 amino acids: CASRTGTGAVYEQYF. In nucleotides, the CDR3 is TGTGCCAGTAGAACCGGGACAGGGGCAGTGTACGAGCAGTACTTC.

This clonotype was counted a few times. V is TRBV7-9 and J is TRBJ2-5; no clear D. This CDR3 is built from 14 residues. Germline V gene sequence: CDR1 SEHNR, CDR2 FQNEAQ (reference sequence). Trimming pared 0 bases from V and 5 bases from J, leaving 10 bases between. The CDR3 DNA reads as TGTGCCAGCAGCTTAGCGGAATCCCCCGAGACCCAGTACTTC. Its protein product is CASSLAESPETQYF.

This clonotype was detected ten times or more. The rearrangement uses TRBV7-6 and TRBJ1-1; TRBD1 might be the D (5 bases). Germline V gene lookup returns CDR1 SGHVS and CDR2 FNYEAQ. The CDR3 has 15 amino acids. The ends were cut back, 1 base at V and 3 bases at J, with 12 bases in the middle. CDR3 nucleotide sequence: TGTGCCAGCAGCTTAGAATCCGGCAGGGACACTGAAGCTTTCTTT. Amino acids: CASSLESGRDTEAFF.

This chain uses TRBV10-3 with TRBJ1-2; D gene uncertain. Trimming left V 4 bases short and J 10 bases short, with 10 bases between. The CDR3 loop spans 11 amino acids. Germline values: CDR1 ENHRY, CDR2 SYGVKD. The CDR3 region has the DNA TGTGCCATCAGTGGCCCGCGAGACTACACCTTC. It is translated as CAISGPRDYTF.

The chain recombines TRBV6-1 with TRBJ1-6; TRBD1 matches at 7 bases. Germline-derived CDR1 and CDR2 are MNHNS and SASEGT. After removal of 10 bases from V and 0 bases from J, the junction contained 12 bases not matched to a gene. The CDR3 totals 17 residues. The CDR3 DNA sequence: TGTGCCACCGAACGACAGGGCCTCGGCTCCTATAATTCACCCCTCCACTTT. Protein: CATERQGLGSYNSPLHF.

This clonotype was counted between two and nine times. This chain uses TRBV10-3 with TRBJ1-2; no clear D gene. The CDR3 consists of 17 residues. With 1 base removed from V and 0 bases from J, the gap between germline ends came to 15 bases. The germline gives CDR1 ENHRY, CDR2 SYGVKD. CDR3 protein: CAISEWVPGHANYGYTF. CDR3 bases: TGTGCCATCAGTGAGTGGGTCCCGGGCCACGCTAACTATGGCTACACCTTC.

The CDR3, as DNA: TGTGCCAGCAGCTCTCCCAGGAGGGGGCCCTACGAGCAGTACTTC. Its protein product is CASSSPRRGPYEQYF. This chain connects TRBV7-4 to TRBJ2-7, with D possibly being TRBD1 (7 bases). Trimming pared 4 bases from V and 2 bases from J, leaving 15 bases between. CDR1 is SGHVT and CDR2 is SQSDAQ in the germline V gene. This CDR3 has 15 amino acids.

This clonotype was observed a few times. The chain couples TRBV6-1 to TRBJ2-5; 13 nucleotides align to TRBD2. The CDR3 extends over 17 amino acids. Germline loops: CDR1 MNHNS, CDR2 SASEGT. J lost 2 bases, V lost 4 bases, and 7 bases had no gene match. The CDR3 DNA reads TGTGCCAGCAGTGCATTTGGACTAGCGGGGGAACAAGAGACCCAGTACTTC. Translating gives CASSAFGLAGEQETQYF.

The chain couples TRBV12-3 or TRBV12-4 to TRBJ2-7; TRBD2 agrees at 8 bases. Losses at the gene ends were 3 bases for V and 6 bases for J; bases not matched to a gene: 7. The length of the CDR3 is 14 residues. CDR3 protein: CASSLYGGAFEQYF. The DNA for the CDR3 is TGTGCCAGCAGTTTGTACGGGGGGGCCTTCGAGCAGTACTTC.

This clonotype has at least ten counts. This chain links TRBV7-2 with TRBJ1-5, with 11 bases that match TRBD1. V trimming: 4 bases; J trimming: 0 bases; junction bases outside the gene matches: 8. Germline assignment: CDR1 SGHTA and CDR2 FQGNSA. This CDR3 contains 18 residues. CDR3 amino acids: CASSSEGDRGSSNQPQHF. CDR3 sequence (DNA): TGTGCCAGCAGCTCCGAAGGGGACAGGGGGTCTAGCAATCAGCCCCAGCATTTT. The variable domain in full, completed from reference TRBV7-2 and TRBJ1-5, reads GAGVSQSPSNKVTEKGKDVELRCDPISGHTALYWYRQSLGQGLEFLIYFQGNSAPDKSGLPSDRFSAERTGGSVSTLTIQRTQQEDSAVYLCASSSEGDRGSSNQPQHFGDGTRLSIL.

This clonotype has more than one count but fewer than ten. The chain recombines TRBV6-1 with TRBJ2-2, with a weak D call TRBD1 (8 bases). The germline V and J ends were trimmed by 5 bases and 4 bases, with 14 bases remaining between them. This CDR3 comprises 15 residues. Germline CDR1 MNHNS, CDR2 SASEGT. The CDR3 sequence is CASSLQGGGTGELFF. The CDR3 bases are TGTGCCAGCAGTCTACAGGGGGGGGGCACCGGGGAGCTGTTTTTT.

There are a few counts of this clonotype. The genes are TRBV4-3 and TRBJ1-2; D call uncertain. CDR1 is LGHNA, CDR2 YSLEER, per germline. The CDR3 runs 15 residues. V lost 6 bases, J lost 4 bases, and 18 bases lay in between. The CDR3 here is CASRVDTSPVYGYTF. CDR3 nucleotides: TGCGCCAGCAGGGTAGACACCTCACCCGTCTATGGCTACACCTTC.

As concerns this clonotype: The junction differs from germline at one of its ends, possibly a read error. This chain joins TRBV25-1 and TRBJ1-2, with 7 bases identical to TRBD1. The CDR3 runs 15 residues. CDR1 is MGHDK and CDR2 is SYGVNS in the germline V gene. This CDR3 reads CVSSAPQGGRYGYTF. Here the CDR3 DNA reads TGTGTCAGCAGTGCCCCCCAGGGGGGGCGCTATGGCTACACCTTC.

This chain uses TRBV15 with TRBJ2-3; 10 bases align to TRBD2. V dropped 3 bases and J dropped 1; count of bases not matched to a gene: 1. The germline CDR1 and CDR2 sequences are LNHNV and YYDKDF (reference sequence). The CDR3 contains 15 residues. CDR3 DNA: TGTGCCACCAGCAGCCTAGCGGGGGGCACAGATACGCAGTATTTT. Its protein product is CATSSLAGGTDTQYF.

Details on this clonotype: A junction end diverges from the germline sequence, so it may reflect a read error. The chain uses TRBV7-6 and TRBJ2-3; 8 bases are shared with TRBD2. There are 14 residues in the CDR3. Germline V lookup: CDR1 SGHVS, CDR2 FNYEAQ. For the CDR3, the DNA is TGTGCCGTACAGCGGGGGCGACTCACAGTTACGCAGTATTTT. It specifies CAVQRGRLTVTQYF.

This clonotype was found many times. The chain recombines TRBV7-2 with TRBJ1-1, with D possibly matching TRBD1 (5 bases). The germline gives CDR1 SGHTA, CDR2 FQGNSA. Between the trimmed V and J ends, which lost 2 bases and 6 bases, there was a span of 13 bases. This CDR3 comprises 14 residues. In nucleotides, the CDR3 is TGTGCCAGCAGCTTACCAGGGAGTTTCGCTGAAGCTTTCTTT. Amino acids: CASSLPGSFAEAFF.

This clonotype showed up many times. In DNA, the CDR3 is TGTGCCAGCAGCCTAGCGTCGAACACCGGGGAGCTGTTTTTT. Translation: CASSLASNTGELFF. The chain employs TRBV7-3 and TRBJ2-2; a weak D match, TRBD2 (6 bases). The V gene lost 5 bases and the J gene lost 0 bases, with 7 bases spanning the gap. The CDR3 is 14 residues long. Germline V gene lookup returns CDR1 SGHTA and CDR2 FQGTGA.

The rearrangement joins TRBV7-9 to TRBJ1-1; 10 positions match TRBD1. V dropped 1 base and J dropped 5; count of bases not matched to a gene: 7. CDR1 and CDR2 from the germline V gene are SEHNR and FQNEAQ (reference sequence). This CDR3 has 16 amino acids. CDR3 sequence: CASSLGSRTGGTEAFF. CDR3 nucleotide sequence: TGTGCCAGCAGCTTAGGGAGTCGGACAGGGGGAACTGAAGCTTTCTTT.

The rearrangement joins TRBV7-9 to TRBJ1-2; 8 nucleotides align to TRBD1. The CDR3 runs 14 residues. The trim removed 6 bases at V and 8 bases at J, leaving 11 bases unmatched. Germline loops: CDR1 SEHNR, CDR2 FQNEAQ (reference sequence). The DNA for the CDR3 is TGTGCCAGCAGTCCGACAGGGGCCCTTAGCGGCTACACCTTC. It yields the protein CASSPTGALSGYTF.

This clonotype showed up just once. The chain carries TRBV27 and TRBJ1-2; 8 positions match TRBD1. The junction had 6 bases not matched to a gene; V was cut back by 6 bases and J by 6 bases. The CDR3 contains 13 residues. The germline V gene has CDR1 MNHEY and CDR2 SMNVEV (reference sequence). DNA for the CDR3: TGTGCCAGCAGGGTCCCAGGGGGCCATGGCTACACCTTC. Translated: CASRVPGGHGYTF.

The genes are TRBV10-3 and TRBJ1-1; 8 nucleotides align to TRBD1. CDR1 and CDR2 from the germline V gene are ENHRY and SYGVKD. The length of the CDR3 is 13 residues. V shed 6 bases, J shed 4 bases, and the junction held 4 bases outside the gene matches. In DNA form, the CDR3 reads TGTGCCATCAGGGACAGGGTCGGCACTGAAGCTTTCTTT. The encoded protein is CAIRDRVGTEAFF.

This clonotype was seen a few times. The V gene is TRBV7-9, the J gene TRBJ2-1; the match to TRBD1 covers 7 bases. V was clipped by 5 bases and J by 6 bases; unmatched bases: 10. This CDR3 is built from 15 residues. Germline CDR1 reads SEHNR; CDR2 reads FQNEAQ (reference sequence). CDR3 in DNA: TGTGCCAGCAGCGCCCCGGGACAGCTCATCAATGAGCAGTTCTTC. Its protein is CASSAPGQLINEQFF.

In its sample, this clonotype was seen a few times. The rearrangement uses TRBV27 and TRBJ1-4; the match to TRBD1 covers 9 bases. CDR1 and CDR2 (germline): MNHEY, SMNVEV (reference sequence). CDR3 length: 16 residues. J gave up 8 bases and V 5 bases, and 12 bases lay outside the gene matches. Here the CDR3 DNA reads TGTGCCAGCAGTCCCATCGACGACAGGGGGGTAGAAAAACTGTTTTTT. Residues: CASSPIDDRGVEKLFF.

This clonotype has at least ten counts. This sequence joins TRBV7-8 and TRBJ2-6, with TRBD1 matching 10 bases. CDR1 and CDR2 (germline): SGHVS, FQNEAQ. The ends lost 1 base at V and 0 bases at J; junction bases unmatched: 3. CDR3 length equals 18 residues. This CDR3 is CASSLGDRGLSGANVLTF. The CDR3 nucleotides read TGTGCCAGCAGCTTAGGGGACAGGGGACTCTCTGGGGCCAACGTCCTGACTTTC.

J is TRBJ2-1 and V is TRBV6-1, with D perhaps TRBD1 or TRBD2 (5 bases each). Germline-derived CDR1 and CDR2 are MNHNS and SASEGT. The CDR3 loop spans 11 amino acids. The V and J ends lost 4 bases and 14 bases respectively, with 12 bases between them. DNA for the CDR3: TGTGCCAGCAGTGTATCGGGGCCCGAGTTCTTC. Its translation: CASSVSGPEFF.

On this clonotype itself: This may come from a read error, since a much larger clone is one base off. The CDR3 loop reads CASSSLARTYEQYF. The CDR3 DNA follows: TGTGCCAGCAGCTCCCTTGCCAGGACCTACGAGCAGTACTTC. This chain links TRBV7-6 with TRBJ2-7, with D unresolved. Per the germline V gene, CDR1 is SGHVS and CDR2 is FNYEAQ. This CDR3 comprises 14 residues. V shed 4 bases and J shed 2 bases, with 12 bases lying between them.

This chain links TRBV10-3 with TRBJ2-1; no definite D call. With 3 bases removed from V and 2 bases from J, the gap between germline ends came to 11 bases. Germline V gene lookup returns CDR1 ENHRY and CDR2 SYGVKD. The CDR3 totals 15 residues. CDR3 nucleotide sequence: TGTGCCATCAGTGAAGAGGCAGCGCCCTACAATGAGCAGTTCTTC. Its protein is CAISEEAAPYNEQFF.

This chain uses TRBV19 with TRBJ1-6; TRBD1 might be the D (5 bases). CDR1 is LNHDA and CDR2 is SQIVND in the germline V gene (reference sequence). Between the trimmed V and J ends, which lost 6 bases and 0 bases, there was a span of 21 bases. The CDR3 sequence is 19 residues long. The CDR3 is CASSLNLWAGNSYNSPLHF. CDR3 bases: TGTGCCAGTAGCCTTAACCTCTGGGCAGGGAACTCCTATAATTCACCCCTCCACTTT. The variable domain in full, completed from reference TRBV19 and TRBJ1-6, reads DGGITQSPKYLFRKEGQNVTLSCEQNLNHDAMYWYRQDPGQGLRLIYYSQIVNDFQKGDIAEGYSVSREKKESFPLTVTSAQKNPTAFYLCASSLNLWAGNSYNSPLHFGNGTRLTVT.